This T cell receptor beta chain emerged from a study of CD8 T cells in Susac syndrome. Across the study: The sequenced Susac syndrome patients comprised 5 or 6 with active disease and roughly eight in remission. Findings of the study overall: The study admitted that it had a relatively small number of individuals in its TCR sequencing and HLA analysis. Susac CD8+ clonal expansion peaked in TEMRA cells and active patients.

RNA totalling about 0.5 to 1 ug underwent reverse transcription with random hexamers. From the immunoSEQ multiplex PCR reads, TCRdb called clonotypes with MiXCR, one entry per CDR3 protein. The sample contains under 85,000 distinct CDR3 sequences, 85% to 95% of which appear only once. Fulfillment of recently defined diagnostic criteria for definite or probable disease was shown by the patients with Susac syndrome. V lost 4 bases, J lost 6 bases, and 14 bases lay in between. Per germline, CDR1 DFQATT and CDR2 SNEGSKA (reference sequence). This CDR3 has 13 residues. For this clonotype: Its antigen is as yet unknown.

This clonotype was sampled from a human donor with Susac syndrome. The source material was CD8+ T cells from PBMCs. The V and J genes are TRBV20-1 and TRBJ2-3; perhaps TRBD2 as D (6 bases). The CDR3 reads CSAISGSSDTQYF. The DNA of the CDR3 is TGCAGTGCTATTTCCGGGAGCTCGGATACGCAGTATTTT.